This T cell receptor (beta chain) was captured in a study of naive and memory T cell subsets. Two oligonucleotides, mixed equimolar, formed the beta constant-region primer covering TRBC1 and TRBC2. TCRdb fed the UMI-ligation and nested PCR reads into MiXCR, producing one record per CDR3 protein. Among under 150,000 distinct CDR3 sequences listed, approximately 15% were seen once. Concerning this clonotype: Its antigen is currently unknown.

The CDR3 totals 15 residues. Deletions cut 5 bases from V and 6 bases from J, with 16 bases between. Germline V gene lookup returns CDR1 KGHDR and CDR2 SFDVKD. CD4 T cells were positively selected, then CD8 T cells from the CD4-negative fraction. Study-wide results and caveats: Over 85% of naive TCR sequences appeared only once, unlike memory subsets. Between naive and memory subsets, TCR abundance power law exponents differed.

Sequencing was carried out using naive CD4+ T cells from blood. The chain carries TRBV24-1 and TRBJ2-1; D possibly corresponds to TRBD2 (6 bases). The receptor was derived from a human donor in good health. The CDR3 DNA reads TGTGCCACCAGTGCCACGGCAGTCGGGGGCAATGAGCAGTTCTTC. The encoded protein is CATSATAVGGNEQFF.